The 24 T cell receptor beta chains presented below share a single source sample, sequenced in a study of T cell responses to AZD1222 COVID-19 vaccine. Sequencing used immunoSEQ multiplex PCR; TCRdb keeps in-frame clones, though not all of them. In the table there are more than 95,000 clones, around nine tenths of which are singletons. The material was peripheral blood, obtained 28 days after the second dose of the MenACWY control vaccine. All receptors come from an adult who received the MenACWY meningococcal vaccine as a control.

The V call is TRBV5-4, the J call TRBJ2-5; 7 bases align to TRBD1. V was pared by 0 bases and J by 11 bases, with 13 bases of the junction left unmatched. Germline CDR1 and CDR2: SGHNT and YYREEE (reference sequence). The length of the CDR3 is 15 residues. The CDR3 reads CASSLDRLKAGGQYF. DNA of the CDR3: TGTGCCAGCAGCTTGGACAGGTTAAAGGCAGGGGGTCAGTACTTC. Drawing the rest from reference TRBV5-4 and TRBJ2-5, the complete variable domain is ETGVTQSPTHLIKTRGQQVTLRCSSQSGHNTVSWYQQALGQGPQFIFQYYREEENGRGNFPPRFSGLQFPNYSSELNVNALELDDSALYLCASSLDRLKAGGQYFGPGTRLLVL.

The chain carries TRBV3-1 (or the pseudogene TRBV3-2) and TRBJ2-7; D is ambiguous. Trimming pared 0 bases from V and 5 bases from J, leaving 11 bases between. CDR3 length: 14 amino acids. CDR1 LGHDT and CDR2 YNNKEL come from the germline V gene (reference sequence). CDR3 coding DNA: TGTGCCAGCAGCCAAGATCAGCAAGCCAACGAGCAGTACTTC. This encodes CASSQDQQANEQYF.

V is TRBV19 and J is TRBJ2-7, with TRBD1 matching 8 bases. CDR3 length equals 13 residues. Looked up from germline, CDR1 is LNHDA and CDR2 is SQIVND (reference sequence). Trimming took 5 bases from V and 5 from J; bases not matched to a gene: 5. The CDR3 reads CASSSGGYHEQYF. For the CDR3, the DNA is TGTGCCAGTAGTTCAGGGGGCTATCACGAGCAGTACTTC.

The chain joins TRBV28 to TRBJ1-1, with D maybe TRBD1 (5 bases). CDR1 is MDHEN, CDR2 SYDVKM, per germline. There are 12 residues in the CDR3. Trimming stripped 7 bases from V and 8 bases from J, with 14 bases between. The DNA for the CDR3 is TGTGCCAGCACACAGGACACGCGAGAAGCTTTCTTT. Its protein product is CASTQDTREAFF.

CDR3: CASSTTVNTEAFF. CDR3 coding DNA: TGTGCCAGCAGCACGACAGTGAACACTGAAGCTTTCTTT. J is TRBJ1-1 and V is TRBV11-2, with D possibly matching TRBD1 (5 bases). The V and J ends lost 5 bases and 0 bases respectively, with 7 bases between them. The V gene's germline CDR1 is SGHAT and CDR2 FQNNGV. This CDR3 has 13 amino acids. Full variable domain (remainder filled in from reference TRBV11-2 and TRBJ1-1): EAGVAQSPRYKIIEKRQSVAFWCNPISGHATLYWYQQILGQGPKLLIQFQNNGVVDDSQLPKDRFSAERLKGVDSTLKIQPAKLEDSAVYLCASSTTVNTEAFFGQGTRLTVV.

The rearrangement links TRBV29-1 to TRBJ2-7, with 10 bases lining up with TRBD2. V shed 3 bases and J 1 base; nucleotides not matched to a gene: 3. This CDR3 comprises 14 residues. Germline-derived CDR1 and CDR2 are SQVTM and ANQGSEA. CDR3 DNA sequence: TGCAGCGTTGAGGTAGCGGGGGGTTCCTACGAGCAGTACTTC. Encoded protein: CSVEVAGGSYEQYF.

The chain recombines TRBV5-8 with TRBJ1-5, with D maybe TRBD1 (5 bases). The CDR3 consists of 12 residues. Germline CDR1 and CDR2: SGHTS and YDEGEE. The ends were cut back, 5 bases at V and 7 bases at J, with 10 bases in the middle. The CDR3 nucleotides are TGTGCCAGCAGTTACGACAGACAGCCCCAGCATTTT. This encodes CASSYDRQPQHF.

The chain joins TRBV11-2 to TRBJ2-7, with D possibly called TRBD1 or TRBD2 (6 bases each). V lost 7 bases and J 0 bases, leaving 16 bases between the germline ends. This CDR3 is built from 15 residues. The V gene's germline CDR1 is SGHAT and CDR2 FQNNGV. The DNA for the CDR3 is TGTGCCAGCATCGACCTCAGGGGAGGCTCCTACGAGCAGTACTTC. Translated, it gives CASIDLRGGSYEQYF.

The chain recombines TRBV7-2 with TRBJ1-1; perhaps TRBD1 as D (5 bases). Trimming took 6 bases from V and 1 from J, leaving 9 bases between them. The V gene's germline CDR1 is SGHTA and CDR2 FQGNSA. This CDR3 region has 13 residues. CDR3 amino acids: CASSPGRNTEAFF. The CDR3 DNA is TGTGCCAGCAGTCCGGGACGGAACACTGAAGCTTTCTTT. The full variable domain, rest sourced from reference TRBV7-2 and TRBJ1-1, is GAGVSQSPSNKVTEKGKDVELRCDPISGHTALYWYRQSLGQGLEFLIYFQGNSAPDKSGLPSDRFSAERTGGSVSTLTIQRTQQEDSAVYLCASSPGRNTEAFFGQGTRLTVV.

CDR3 residues: CARSLVRNRSNQPQHF. DNA for the CDR3: TGTGCCAGAAGCTTGGTTCGTAACAGGTCCAATCAGCCCCAGCATTTT. The V and J genes are TRBV5-3 and TRBJ1-5; TRBD1 is a possible D gene (5 bases). TRBV5-3 is an open reading frame whose function is uncertain. This CDR3 region has 16 residues. V was clipped by 0 bases and J by 3 bases, with 13 bases between them.

The chain couples TRBV19 to TRBJ1-3; D not resolved. Germline V gene sequence: CDR1 LNHDA, CDR2 SQIVND (reference sequence). The V end was cut by 4 bases, the J end by 2 bases, with 9 bases between. The CDR3 sequence is 14 residues long. For the CDR3, the DNA is TGTGCCAGTAGTAGAGCGGTCACTGGAAACACCATATATTTT. Translated: CASSRAVTGNTIYF.

The chain couples TRBV6-5 to TRBJ1-3; TRBD1 matches 9 bases. V lost 8 bases and J lost 3; bases outside the gene matches: 8. CDR1 is MNHEY and CDR2 is SVGAGI in the germline V gene. This CDR3 is 15 amino acids long. The CDR3 region has the DNA TGTGCCAGCCGGTTCGCGGGACAGGGTGGAAACACCATATATTTT. Translated, it gives CASRFAGQGGNTIYF.

V and J are TRBV24-1 and TRBJ2-2, with D unresolved. Germline loops: CDR1 KGHDR, CDR2 SFDVKD. The ends were cut back, 6 bases at V and 4 bases at J, with 8 bases in the middle. The CDR3 extends over 13 amino acids. CDR3 loop: CATSFGSTGELFF. CDR3 nucleotide sequence: TGTGCCACCAGTTTCGGGTCCACCGGGGAGCTGTTTTTT.

This chain connects TRBV5-6 to TRBJ1-1, with D hard to call. The CDR3 length is 15 residues. V lost 4 bases to trimming and J lost 3 bases, with 16 bases between them. The germline V gene has CDR1 SGHDT and CDR2 YYEEEE. Here the CDR3 reads CASSRGLRAYTEAFF. CDR3 nucleotide sequence: TGTGCCAGCAGCCGCGGACTACGAGCGTACACTGAAGCTTTCTTT.

The chain carries TRBV6-5 and TRBJ1-4; D is unresolved. Germline CDR1 is MNHEY and CDR2 is SVGAGI. The V gene lost 2 bases and the J gene lost 12 bases, with 16 bases spanning the gap. CDR3 size: 14 residues. The CDR3 here is CASSYLFGDTELFF. DNA for the CDR3: TGTGCCAGCAGTTACCTCTTTGGGGATACCGAACTGTTTTTT.

V gene TRBV3-1 (or the pseudogene TRBV3-2) combines with J gene TRBJ1-1; 10 bases match TRBD1. CDR3 length equals 14 residues. V dropped 6 bases and J dropped 4; count of bases not matched to a gene: 5. Germline V gene sequence: CDR1 LGHDT, CDR2 YNNKEL (reference sequence). The CDR3 region is CASRGRDRGTEAFF. CDR3 nucleotides: TGTGCCAGCAGGGGTAGGGACAGGGGCACTGAAGCTTTCTTT.

This rearrangement joins TRBV24-1 to TRBJ1-1; D might be TRBD1 (6 bases). The V gene lost 4 bases and the J gene lost 10 bases, with 12 bases spanning the gap. This CDR3 has 12 residues. Germline-derived CDR1 and CDR2 are KGHDR and SFDVKD. The CDR3 region is CATSDGQSRAFF. DNA for the CDR3: TGTGCCACCAGTGACGGACAGTCGCGAGCTTTCTTT.

V is TRBV18 and J is TRBJ1-2; tentative D call: TRBD1 (6 bases). The V end lost 7 bases, the J end lost 4 bases, and 28 bases lay between the germline ends. Per the germline V gene, CDR1 is KGHSH and CDR2 is LQKENI. CDR3 length: 18 amino acids. CDR3 in amino acids: CASFGPSYRDPSGYGYTF. The DNA of the CDR3 is TGTGCCAGCTTCGGACCATCTTACAGGGACCCGTCGGGCTATGGCTACACCTTC.

V usage is TRBV11-1 and J usage is TRBJ2-7, with 7 bases identical to TRBD1. Germline CDR1 is SGHAT and CDR2 is FQDESV (reference sequence). The CDR3 is 14 amino acids. Trimming removed 5 bases from V and 2 bases from J; junction bases left unmatched: 6. CDR3 nucleotide sequence: TGTGCCAGCAGCCTTAGGACAGGACCCTACGAGCAGTACTTC. This gives the protein CASSLRTGPYEQYF. Filled out from reference TRBV11-1 and TRBJ2-7, the complete variable domain reads EAEVAQSPRYKITEKSQAVAFWCDPISGHATLYWYRQILGQGPELLVQFQDESVVDDSQLPKDRFSAERLKGVDSTLKIQPAELGDSAMYLCASSLRTGPYEQYFGPGTRLTVT.

This clone was observed a few times. CDR3: CASSPRQGMIDGYTF. CDR3 DNA: TGTGCCAGTAGCCCCCGACAGGGCATGATCGATGGCTACACCTTC. J is TRBJ1-2 and V is TRBV19; TRBD1 aligns across 7 bases. From germline, CDR1 is LNHDA and CDR2 SQIVND (reference sequence). The CDR3 runs to 15 residues. Trimming at V came to 6 bases and at J to 6 bases, leaving 13 bases not matched to a gene. Full variable domain (missing parts from reference TRBV19 and TRBJ1-2): DGGITQSPKYLFRKEGQNVTLSCEQNLNHDAMYWYRQDPGQGLRLIYYSQIVNDFQKGDIAEGYSVSREKKESFPLTVTSAQKNPTAFYLCASSPRQGMIDGYTFGSGTRLTVV.

The DNA for the CDR3 is TGTGCCAGCTCACCTGGGACAGGGAGCTCCTACGAGCAGTACTTC. Amino acid sequence: CASSPGTGSSYEQYF. V usage is TRBV18 and J usage is TRBJ2-7; 9 nucleotides agree with TRBD1. Germline-derived CDR1 and CDR2 are KGHSH and LQKENI. The CDR3 consists of 15 residues. The trim removed 3 bases at V and 0 bases at J, leaving 3 bases unmatched.

The J gene is TRBJ2-1, the V gene TRBV19; TRBD1 matches 8 bases. Germline V gene lookup returns CDR1 LNHDA and CDR2 SQIVND (reference sequence). The CDR3 is 16 amino acids. The trim removed 4 bases at V and 0 bases at J, leaving 5 bases unmatched. The CDR3 loop is CASSSRQGSSYNEQFF. Written as DNA, the CDR3 is TGTGCCAGTAGTAGCAGACAGGGGAGCTCCTACAATGAGCAGTTCTTC. Variable domain in full (rest from reference TRBV19 and TRBJ2-1): DGGITQSPKYLFRKEGQNVTLSCEQNLNHDAMYWYRQDPGQGLRLIYYSQIVNDFQKGDIAEGYSVSREKKESFPLTVTSAQKNPTAFYLCASSSRQGSSYNEQFFGPGTRLTVL.

The chain employs TRBV27 and TRBJ2-1; D is uncertain. V was pared by 3 bases and J by 5 bases, with 14 bases between. The length of the CDR3 is 15 residues. The V gene's germline CDR1 is MNHEY and CDR2 SMNVEV (reference sequence). CDR3 coding DNA: TGTGCCAGCAGTTTTTACATGGCGGACCACAATGAGCAGTTCTTC. It encodes CASSFYMADHNEQFF.

The chain recombines TRBV28 with TRBJ1-1; no firm D call. V lost 7 bases, J lost 4 bases, and 16 bases lay in between. Germline CDR1 reads MDHEN; CDR2 reads SYDVKM. This CDR3 is built from 14 residues. The CDR3 region has the DNA TGTGCCAGCAACATTGAGCAGACGGGCACTGAAGCTTTCTTT. Protein sequence: CASNIEQTGTEAFF.